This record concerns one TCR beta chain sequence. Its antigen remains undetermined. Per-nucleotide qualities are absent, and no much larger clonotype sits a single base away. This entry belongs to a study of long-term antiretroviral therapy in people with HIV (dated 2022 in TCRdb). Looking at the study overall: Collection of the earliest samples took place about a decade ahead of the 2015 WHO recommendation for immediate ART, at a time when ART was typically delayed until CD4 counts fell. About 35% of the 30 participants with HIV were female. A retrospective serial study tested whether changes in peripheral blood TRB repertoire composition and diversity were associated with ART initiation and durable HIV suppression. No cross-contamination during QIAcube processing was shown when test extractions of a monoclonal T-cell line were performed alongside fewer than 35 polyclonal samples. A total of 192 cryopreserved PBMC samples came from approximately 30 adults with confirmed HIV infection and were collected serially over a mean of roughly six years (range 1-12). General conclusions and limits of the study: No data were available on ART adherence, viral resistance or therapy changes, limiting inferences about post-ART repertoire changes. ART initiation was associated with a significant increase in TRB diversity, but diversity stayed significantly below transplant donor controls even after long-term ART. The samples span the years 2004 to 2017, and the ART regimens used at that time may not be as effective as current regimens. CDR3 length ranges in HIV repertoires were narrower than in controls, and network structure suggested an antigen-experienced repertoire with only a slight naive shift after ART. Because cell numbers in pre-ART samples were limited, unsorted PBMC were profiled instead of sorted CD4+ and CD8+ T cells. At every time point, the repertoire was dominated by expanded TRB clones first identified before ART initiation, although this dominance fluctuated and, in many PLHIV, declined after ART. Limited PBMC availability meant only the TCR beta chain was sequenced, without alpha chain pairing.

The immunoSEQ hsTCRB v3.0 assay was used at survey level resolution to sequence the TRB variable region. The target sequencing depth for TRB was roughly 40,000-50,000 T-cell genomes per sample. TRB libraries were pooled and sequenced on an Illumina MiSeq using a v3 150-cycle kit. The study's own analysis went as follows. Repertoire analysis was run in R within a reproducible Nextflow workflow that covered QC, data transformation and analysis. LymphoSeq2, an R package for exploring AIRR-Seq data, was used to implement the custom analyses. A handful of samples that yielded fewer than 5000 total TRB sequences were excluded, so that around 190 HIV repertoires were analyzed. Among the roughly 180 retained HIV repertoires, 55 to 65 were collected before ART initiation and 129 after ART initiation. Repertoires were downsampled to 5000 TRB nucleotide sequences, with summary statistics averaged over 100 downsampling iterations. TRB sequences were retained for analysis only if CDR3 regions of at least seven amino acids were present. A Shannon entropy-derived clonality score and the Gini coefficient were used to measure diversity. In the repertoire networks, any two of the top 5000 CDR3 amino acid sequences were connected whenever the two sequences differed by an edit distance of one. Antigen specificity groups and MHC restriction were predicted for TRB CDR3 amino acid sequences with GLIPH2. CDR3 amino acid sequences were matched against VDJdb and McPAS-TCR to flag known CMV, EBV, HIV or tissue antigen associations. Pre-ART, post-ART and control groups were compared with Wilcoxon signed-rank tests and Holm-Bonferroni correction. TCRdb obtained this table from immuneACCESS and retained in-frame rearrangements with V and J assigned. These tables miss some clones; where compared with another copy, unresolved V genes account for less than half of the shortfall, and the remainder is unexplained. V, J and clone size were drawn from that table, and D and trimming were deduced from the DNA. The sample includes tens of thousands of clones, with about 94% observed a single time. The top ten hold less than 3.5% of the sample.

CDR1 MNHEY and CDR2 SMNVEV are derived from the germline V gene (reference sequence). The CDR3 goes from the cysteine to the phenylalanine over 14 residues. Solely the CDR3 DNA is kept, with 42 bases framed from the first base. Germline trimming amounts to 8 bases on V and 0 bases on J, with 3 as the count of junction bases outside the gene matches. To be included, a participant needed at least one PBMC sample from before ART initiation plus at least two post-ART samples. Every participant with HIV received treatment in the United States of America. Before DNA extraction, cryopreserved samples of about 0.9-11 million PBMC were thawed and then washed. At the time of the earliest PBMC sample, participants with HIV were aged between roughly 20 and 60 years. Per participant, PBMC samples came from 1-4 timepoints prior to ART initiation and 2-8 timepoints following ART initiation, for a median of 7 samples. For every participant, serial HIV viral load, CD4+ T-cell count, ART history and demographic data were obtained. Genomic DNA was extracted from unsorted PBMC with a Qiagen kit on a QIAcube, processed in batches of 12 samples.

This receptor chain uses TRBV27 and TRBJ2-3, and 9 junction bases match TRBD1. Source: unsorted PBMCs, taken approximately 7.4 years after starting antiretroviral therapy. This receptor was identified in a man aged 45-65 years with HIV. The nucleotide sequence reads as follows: TGTGCCAGCCGGACAGGGGTAAGCACAGATACGCAGTATTTT. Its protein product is CASRTGVSTDTQYF.